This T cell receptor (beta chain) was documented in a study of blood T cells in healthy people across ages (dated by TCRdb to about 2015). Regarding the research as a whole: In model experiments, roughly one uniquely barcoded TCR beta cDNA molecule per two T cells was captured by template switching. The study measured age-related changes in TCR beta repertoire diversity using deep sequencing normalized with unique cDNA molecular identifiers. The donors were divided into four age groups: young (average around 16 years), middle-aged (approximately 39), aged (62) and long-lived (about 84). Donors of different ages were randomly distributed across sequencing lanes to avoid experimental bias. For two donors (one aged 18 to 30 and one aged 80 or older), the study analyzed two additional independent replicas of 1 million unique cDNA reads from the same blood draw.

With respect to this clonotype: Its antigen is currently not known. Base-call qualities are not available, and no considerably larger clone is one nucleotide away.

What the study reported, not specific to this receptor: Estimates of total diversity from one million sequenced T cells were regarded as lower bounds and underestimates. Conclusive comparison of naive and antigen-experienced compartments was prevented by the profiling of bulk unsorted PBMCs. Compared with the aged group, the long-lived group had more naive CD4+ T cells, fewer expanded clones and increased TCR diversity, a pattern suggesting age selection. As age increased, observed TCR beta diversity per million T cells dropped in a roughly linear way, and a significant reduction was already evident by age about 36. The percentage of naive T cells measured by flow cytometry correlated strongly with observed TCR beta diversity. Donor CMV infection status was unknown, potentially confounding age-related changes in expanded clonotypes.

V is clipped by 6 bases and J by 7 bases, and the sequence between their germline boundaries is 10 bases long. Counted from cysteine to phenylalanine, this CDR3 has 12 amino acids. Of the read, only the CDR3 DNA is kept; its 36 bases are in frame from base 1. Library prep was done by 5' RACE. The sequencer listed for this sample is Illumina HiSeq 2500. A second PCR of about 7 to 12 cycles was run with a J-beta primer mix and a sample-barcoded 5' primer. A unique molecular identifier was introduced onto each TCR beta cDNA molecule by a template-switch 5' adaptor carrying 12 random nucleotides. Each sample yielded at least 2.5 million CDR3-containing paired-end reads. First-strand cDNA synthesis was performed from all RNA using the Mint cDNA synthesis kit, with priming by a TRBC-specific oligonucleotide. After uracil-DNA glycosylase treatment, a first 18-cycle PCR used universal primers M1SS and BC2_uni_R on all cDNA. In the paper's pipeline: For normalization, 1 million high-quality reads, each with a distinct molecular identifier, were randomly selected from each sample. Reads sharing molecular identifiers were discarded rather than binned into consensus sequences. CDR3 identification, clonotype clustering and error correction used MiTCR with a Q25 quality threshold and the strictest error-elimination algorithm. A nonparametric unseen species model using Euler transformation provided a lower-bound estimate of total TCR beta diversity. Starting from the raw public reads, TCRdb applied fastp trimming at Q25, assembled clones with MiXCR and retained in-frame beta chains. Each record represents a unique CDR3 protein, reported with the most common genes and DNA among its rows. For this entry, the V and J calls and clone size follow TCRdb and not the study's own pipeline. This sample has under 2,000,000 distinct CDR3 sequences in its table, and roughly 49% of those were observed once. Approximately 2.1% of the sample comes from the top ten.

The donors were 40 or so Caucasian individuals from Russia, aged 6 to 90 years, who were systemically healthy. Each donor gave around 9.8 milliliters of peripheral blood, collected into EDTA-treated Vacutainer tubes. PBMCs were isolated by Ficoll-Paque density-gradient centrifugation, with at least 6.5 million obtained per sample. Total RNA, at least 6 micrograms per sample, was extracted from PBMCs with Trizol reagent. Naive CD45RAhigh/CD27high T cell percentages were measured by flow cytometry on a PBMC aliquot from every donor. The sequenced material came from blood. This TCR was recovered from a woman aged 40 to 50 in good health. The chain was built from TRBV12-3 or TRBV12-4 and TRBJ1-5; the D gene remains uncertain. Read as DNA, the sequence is TGTGCCAGCAGCCCAATCGGGCAGCCCCAGCATTTT. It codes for CASSPIGQPQHF.